The clone carrying this T cell receptor beta chain was detected a few times. This specimen belongs to a study of blood T cell repertoires in COVID-19. Study as a whole: Whether acute or convalescent, the COVID-19 samples came from the United States, Italy and Spain.

Authors' data handling: Estimation of nucleated cell counts relied on the amplification of reference gene primers. Only in-frame clones appear in the TCRdb table, and some are missing; sequencing was by immunoSEQ multiplex PCR. V and J calls and clone size are given by that table; D and trimming were obtained from the DNA. Altogether approximately 200,000 clones are present, around nine tenths being singletons, with the ten largest covering 5.5% to 7.5%. The ends were cut back, 3 bases at V and 1 base at J, with 14 bases in the middle. Per germline, CDR1 SGDLS and CDR2 YYNGEE. CDR3 length equals 16 residues.

The sample consisted of peripheral blood. This receptor was taken from a man aged 55 to 69 who had recovered from COVID-19. V and J are TRBV9 and TRBJ1-5; D remains ambiguous. CDR3 residues: CASSAGSSLSNQPQHF. The CDR3 DNA sequence: TGTGCCAGCAGCGCTGGGAGTTCGCTAAGCAATCAGCCCCAGCATTTT.